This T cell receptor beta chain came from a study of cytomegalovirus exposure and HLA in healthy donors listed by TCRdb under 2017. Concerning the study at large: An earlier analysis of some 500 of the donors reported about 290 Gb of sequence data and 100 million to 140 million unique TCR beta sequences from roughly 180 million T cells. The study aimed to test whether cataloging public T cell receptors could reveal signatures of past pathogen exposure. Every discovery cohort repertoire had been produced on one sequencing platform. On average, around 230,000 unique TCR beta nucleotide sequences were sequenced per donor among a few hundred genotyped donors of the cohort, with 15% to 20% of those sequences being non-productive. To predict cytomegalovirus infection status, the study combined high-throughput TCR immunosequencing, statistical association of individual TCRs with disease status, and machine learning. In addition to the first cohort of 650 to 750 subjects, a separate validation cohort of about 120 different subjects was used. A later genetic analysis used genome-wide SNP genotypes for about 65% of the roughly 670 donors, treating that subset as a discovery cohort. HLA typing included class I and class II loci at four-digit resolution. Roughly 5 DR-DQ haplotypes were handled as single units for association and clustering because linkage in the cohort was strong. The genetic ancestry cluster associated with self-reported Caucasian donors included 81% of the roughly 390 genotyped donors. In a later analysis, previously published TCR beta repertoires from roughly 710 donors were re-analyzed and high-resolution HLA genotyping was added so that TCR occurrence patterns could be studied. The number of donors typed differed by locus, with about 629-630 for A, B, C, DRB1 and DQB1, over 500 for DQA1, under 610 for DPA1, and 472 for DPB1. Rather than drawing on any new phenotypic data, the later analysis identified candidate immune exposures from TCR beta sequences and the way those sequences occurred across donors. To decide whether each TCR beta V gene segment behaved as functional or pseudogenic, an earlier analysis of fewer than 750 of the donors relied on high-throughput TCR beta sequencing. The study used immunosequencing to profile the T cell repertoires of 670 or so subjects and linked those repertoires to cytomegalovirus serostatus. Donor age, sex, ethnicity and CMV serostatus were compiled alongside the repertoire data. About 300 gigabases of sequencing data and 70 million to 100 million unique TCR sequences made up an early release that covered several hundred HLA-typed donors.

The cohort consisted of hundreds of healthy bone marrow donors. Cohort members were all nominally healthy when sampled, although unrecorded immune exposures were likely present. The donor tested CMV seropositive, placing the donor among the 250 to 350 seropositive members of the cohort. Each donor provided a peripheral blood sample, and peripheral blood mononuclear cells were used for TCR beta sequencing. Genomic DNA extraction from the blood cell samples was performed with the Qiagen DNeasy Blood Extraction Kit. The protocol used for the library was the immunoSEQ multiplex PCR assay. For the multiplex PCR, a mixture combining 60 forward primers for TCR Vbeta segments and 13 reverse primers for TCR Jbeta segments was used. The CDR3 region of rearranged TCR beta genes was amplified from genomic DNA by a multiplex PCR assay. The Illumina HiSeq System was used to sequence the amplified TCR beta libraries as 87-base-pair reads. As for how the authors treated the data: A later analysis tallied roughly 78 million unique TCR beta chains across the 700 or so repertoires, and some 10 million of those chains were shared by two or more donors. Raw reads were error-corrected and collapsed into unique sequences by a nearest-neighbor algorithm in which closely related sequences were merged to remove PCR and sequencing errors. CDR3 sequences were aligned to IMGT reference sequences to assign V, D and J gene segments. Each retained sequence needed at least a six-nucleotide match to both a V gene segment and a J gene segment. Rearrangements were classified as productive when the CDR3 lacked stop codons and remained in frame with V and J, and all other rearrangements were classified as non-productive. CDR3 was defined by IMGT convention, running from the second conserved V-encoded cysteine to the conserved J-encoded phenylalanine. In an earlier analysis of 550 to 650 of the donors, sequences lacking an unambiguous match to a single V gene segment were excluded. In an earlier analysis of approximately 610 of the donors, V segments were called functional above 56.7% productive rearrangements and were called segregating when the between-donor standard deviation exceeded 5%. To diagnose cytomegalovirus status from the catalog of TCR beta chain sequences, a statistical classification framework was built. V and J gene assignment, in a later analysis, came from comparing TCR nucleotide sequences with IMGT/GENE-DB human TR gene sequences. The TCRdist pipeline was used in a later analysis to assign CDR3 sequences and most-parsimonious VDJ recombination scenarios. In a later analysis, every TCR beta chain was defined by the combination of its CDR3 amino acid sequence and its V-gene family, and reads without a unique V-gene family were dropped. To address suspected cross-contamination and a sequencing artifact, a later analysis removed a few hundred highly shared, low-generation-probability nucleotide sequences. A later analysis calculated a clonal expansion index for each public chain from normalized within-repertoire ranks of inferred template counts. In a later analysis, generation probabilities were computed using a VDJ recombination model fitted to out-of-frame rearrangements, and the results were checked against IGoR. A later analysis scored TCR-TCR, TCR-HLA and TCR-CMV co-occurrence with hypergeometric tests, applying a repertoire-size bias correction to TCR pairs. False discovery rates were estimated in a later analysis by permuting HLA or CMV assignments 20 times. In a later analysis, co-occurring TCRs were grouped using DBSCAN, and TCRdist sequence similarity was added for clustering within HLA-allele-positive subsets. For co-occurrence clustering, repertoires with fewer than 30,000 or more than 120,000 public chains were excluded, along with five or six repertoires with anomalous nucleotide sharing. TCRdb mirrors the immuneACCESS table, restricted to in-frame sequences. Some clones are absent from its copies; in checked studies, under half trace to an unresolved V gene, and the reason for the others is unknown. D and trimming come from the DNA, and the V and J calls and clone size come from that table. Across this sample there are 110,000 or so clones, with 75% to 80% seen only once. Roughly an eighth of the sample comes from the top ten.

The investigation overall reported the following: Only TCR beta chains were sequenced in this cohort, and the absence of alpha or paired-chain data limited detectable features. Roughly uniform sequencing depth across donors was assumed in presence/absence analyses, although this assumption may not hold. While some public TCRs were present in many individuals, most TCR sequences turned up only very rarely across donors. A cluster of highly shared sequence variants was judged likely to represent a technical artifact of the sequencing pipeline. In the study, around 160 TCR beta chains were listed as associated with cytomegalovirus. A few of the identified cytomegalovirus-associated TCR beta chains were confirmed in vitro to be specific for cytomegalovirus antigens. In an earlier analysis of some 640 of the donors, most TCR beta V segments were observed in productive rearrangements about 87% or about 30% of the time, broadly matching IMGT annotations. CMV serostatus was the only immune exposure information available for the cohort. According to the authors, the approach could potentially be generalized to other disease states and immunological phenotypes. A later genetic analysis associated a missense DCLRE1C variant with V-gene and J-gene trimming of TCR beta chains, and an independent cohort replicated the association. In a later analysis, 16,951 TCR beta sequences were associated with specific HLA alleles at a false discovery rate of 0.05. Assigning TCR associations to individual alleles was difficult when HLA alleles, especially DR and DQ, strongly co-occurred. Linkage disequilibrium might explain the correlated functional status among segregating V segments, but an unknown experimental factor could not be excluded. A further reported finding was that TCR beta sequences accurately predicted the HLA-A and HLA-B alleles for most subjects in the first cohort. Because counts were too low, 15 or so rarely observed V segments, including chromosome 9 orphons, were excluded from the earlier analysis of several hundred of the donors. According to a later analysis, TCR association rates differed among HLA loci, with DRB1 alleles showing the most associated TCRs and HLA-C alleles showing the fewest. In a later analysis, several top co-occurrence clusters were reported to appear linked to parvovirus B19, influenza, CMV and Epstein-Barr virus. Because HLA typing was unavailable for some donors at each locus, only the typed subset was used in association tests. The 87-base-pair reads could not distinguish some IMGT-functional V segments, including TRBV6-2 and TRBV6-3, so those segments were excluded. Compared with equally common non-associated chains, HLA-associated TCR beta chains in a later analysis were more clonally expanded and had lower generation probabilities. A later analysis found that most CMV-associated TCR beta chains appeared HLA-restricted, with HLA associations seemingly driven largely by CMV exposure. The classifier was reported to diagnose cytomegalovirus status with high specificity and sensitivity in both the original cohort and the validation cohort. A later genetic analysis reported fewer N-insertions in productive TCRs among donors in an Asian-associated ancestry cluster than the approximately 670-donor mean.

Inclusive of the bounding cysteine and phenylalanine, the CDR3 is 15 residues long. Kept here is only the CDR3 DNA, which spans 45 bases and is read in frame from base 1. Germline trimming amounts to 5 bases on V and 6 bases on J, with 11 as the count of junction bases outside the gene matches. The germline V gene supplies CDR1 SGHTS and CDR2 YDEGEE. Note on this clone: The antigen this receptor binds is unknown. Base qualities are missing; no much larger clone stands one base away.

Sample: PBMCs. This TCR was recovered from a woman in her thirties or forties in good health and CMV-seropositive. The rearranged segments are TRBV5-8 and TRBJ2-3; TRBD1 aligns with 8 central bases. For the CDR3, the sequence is CASRHRDRPFDTQYF. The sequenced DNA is TGTGCCAGCAGACACCGGGACAGGCCGTTTGATACGCAGTATTTT.